Below are 17 T cell receptor beta chains sequenced from a single sample in a study of blood T cells in healthy people across ages. The authors ran a second PCR of about 7 to 11 cycles using a sample-barcoded 5' primer and a J-beta primer mix. In TCRdb, the 5' RACE reads were re-called with MiXCR into one record per CDR3 protein. This table has about 840,000 distinct CDR3 sequences, 25% to 35% appearing once. In addition, the sample was reused for a study of T cells of mothers and their children.

Sequencing was performed on blood. These receptors came from a woman aged 35 to 49 in good health.

The chain carries TRBV7-3 and TRBJ2-3; 7 bases map to TRBD1. CDR3 length equals 15 residues. V gave up 5 bases and J gave up 4 bases; unmatched junction bases: 9. Looked up from germline, CDR1 is SGHTA and CDR2 is FQGTGA. The CDR3 loop reads CASSGRETGPDTQYF. DNA of the CDR3: TGTGCCAGCAGCGGACGCGAGACAGGGCCAGATACGCAGTATTTT.

At least ten counts were recorded for this clonotype. The rearrangement links TRBV20-1 to TRBJ1-2; D is perhaps TRBD1 (6 bases). CDR1 and CDR2 from the germline V gene are DFQATT and SNEGSKA (reference sequence). This CDR3 is built from 13 residues. V lost 0 bases and J 4 bases, leaving 9 bases between the germline ends. CDR3 protein: CSARDVGGYGYTF. The CDR3 DNA reads TGCAGTGCTAGAGATGTAGGGGGCTATGGCTACACCTTC.

The sample holds many counts of this clonotype. Written as DNA, the CDR3 is TGCAGCGTGGATATAACAGGGCCCCCCTACGAGCAGTACTTC. It specifies CSVDITGPPYEQYF. The rearrangement uses TRBV29-1 and TRBJ2-7; D possibly corresponds to TRBD1 (6 bases). The CDR3 sequence is 14 residues long. Germline loops: CDR1 SQVTM, CDR2 ANQGSEA. The V gene lost 6 bases and the J gene lost 2 bases, with 17 bases spanning the gap.

This clonotype appeared a few times. The chain joins TRBV28 to TRBJ2-4; TRBD1 is a possible D gene (5 bases). Matching the DNA end better, TRBJ2-7 makes the J call doubtful. This CDR3 has 15 residues. Germline lookup yields CDR1 MDHEN and CDR2 SYDVKM. The CDR3 sequence is CASSRTGAGSYEQYF. In DNA, the CDR3 is TGTGCCAGCAGTCGAACAGGAGCTGGATCCTACGAGCAGTACTTC.

This clonotype is a singleton in its sample. This chain uses TRBV21-1 with TRBJ2-4; the table's D gene call, TRBD2, was not cross checked with the DNA. Near its end, the DNA agrees better with TRBJ2-7, so the J call may be wrong. TRBV21-1 is designated a pseudogene. The CDR3 contains 16 residues. CDR3 bases: TGTGCCACCAGCAAAGGAGTCAGCGAAGCCTCCTACGAGCAGTACTTC. It codes for CATSKGVSEASYEQYF.

This clonotype has at least ten counts. The junction departs from germline at one end; a sequencing error may be responsible. The rearrangement links TRBV20-1 to TRBJ2-5, with D unresolved. Germline loops: CDR1 DFQATT, CDR2 SNEGSKA (reference sequence). The CDR3 consists of 12 residues. CDR3 loop: CSASDHSKTRYF. In DNA, the CDR3 is TGCAGTGCTAGTGATCATAGTAAGACCCGGTACTTC.

The gene calls are TRBV3-1 and TRBJ2-1; no clear D. V dropped 1 base and J dropped 2 bases, with 12 bases sitting between them. The CDR3 is 16 amino acids. The germline V gene has CDR1 LGHDT and CDR2 YNNKEL (reference sequence). The CDR3 region is CASSQGGTLTYNEQFF. In nucleotides, the CDR3 is TGTGCCAGCAGCCAAGGCGGCACCCTCACCTACAATGAGCAGTTCTTC.

V and J are TRBV7-8 and TRBJ2-4; D unresolved. Germline CDR1 reads SGHVS; CDR2 reads FQNEAQ. The V end was cut by 2 bases, the J end by 5 bases, with 4 bases between. The CDR3 has 12 residues. The CDR3 region has the DNA TGTGCCAGCAGCTTATACCAAAACATTCAGTACTTC. Its protein is CASSLYQNIQYF.

This clonotype turned up a few times. The V and J genes are TRBV7-6 and TRBJ2-2, with D perhaps matching TRBD1 (5 bases). The CDR3 loop spans 15 amino acids. V lost 5 bases and J lost 0, with 10 bases in between. Germline values: CDR1 SGHVS, CDR2 FNYEAQ. DNA for the CDR3: TGTGCCAGCAGCGGATCGACAGCGAACACCGGGGAGCTGTTTTTT. Amino acids: CASSGSTANTGELFF.

This sequence joins TRBV5-1 and TRBJ2-7, with D possibly matching TRBD1 (5 bases). The V end lost 3 bases, the J end lost 6 bases, and 16 bases lay between the germline ends. This CDR3 is 14 amino acids long. Germline CDR1 SGHRS, CDR2 YFSETQ. The CDR3 spells CASSYGAGYAEQYF. As DNA, the CDR3 is TGCGCCAGCAGCTACGGCGCAGGGTATGCCGAGCAGTACTTC. Supplemented by reference TRBV5-1 and TRBJ2-7, the full variable domain reads KAGVTQTPRYLIKTRGQQVTLSCSPISGHRSVSWYQQTPGQGLQFLFEYFSETQRNKGNFPGRFSGRQFSNSRSEMNVSTLELGDSALYLCASSYGAGYAEQYFGPGTRLTVT.

This clonotype was detected only a few times. V and J are TRBV28 and TRBJ2-7; D is undetermined. V lost 6 bases and J lost 4, with 7 bases in between. Germline CDR1 and CDR2: MDHEN and SYDVKM. CDR3 length equals 11 residues. The CDR3 protein is CASRLLYEQYF. CDR3 DNA: TGTGCCAGCAGGTTACTATACGAGCAGTACTTC.

The chain employs TRBV7-2 and TRBJ2-3; D not resolved. V lost 4 bases and J 4 bases, leaving 12 bases between the germline ends. CDR3 size: 14 residues. From germline, CDR1 is SGHTA and CDR2 FQGNSA. As DNA, the CDR3 is TGTGCCAGCAGCTCTCCTTCTGCGGCAGATACGCAGTATTTT. This codes for CASSSPSAADTQYF.

There are a few counts of this clonotype. V gene TRBV5-4 combines with J gene TRBJ2-1, with 8 bases identical to TRBD2. Looked up from germline, CDR1 is SGHNT and CDR2 is YYREEE (reference sequence). This CDR3 has 19 residues. With 4 bases clipped from V and 6 bases from J, the junction kept 21 bases outside the gene matches. The CDR3 DNA sequence: TGTGCCAGCAGCCTATTTTACGGGGGGGGCCGTTTAGTGGTCAATGAGCAGTTCTTC. Its protein is CASSLFYGGGRLVVNEQFF.

The chain is built from TRBV20-1 and TRBJ1-6; the match to TRBD1 covers 11 bases. The CDR3 length is 17 residues. Germline assignment: CDR1 DFQATT and CDR2 SNEGSKA (reference sequence). V lost 1 base to trimming and J lost 10 bases; unmatched junction nucleotides: 12. The CDR3 DNA reads as TGCAGTGCTAGAGGCGGACAGGGGGCGCGATTATACTCACCCCTCCACTTT. Residues: CSARGGQGARLYSPLHF.

As to this clonotype: Likely a read error: the CDR3 ends without its conserved phenylalanine or tryptophan. V and J are TRBV5-1 and TRBJ2-5; D is perhaps TRBD2 (6 bases). Germline V gene data show CDR1 as SGHRS and CDR2 as YFSETQ. The CDR3 runs 14 residues. Deletions cut 2 bases from V and 1 base from J, with 9 bases between. The CDR3 sequence is CASSFGAGQETQYN. CDR3 sequence (DNA): TGCGCCAGCAGCTTTGGAGCGGGCCAAGAGACCCAGTACAAC.

The CDR3 bases are TGCGCCAGCAACTGGACCGGGACAGGGGACGAGCAGTACTTC. As protein: CASNWTGTGDEQYF. This chain uses TRBV5-1 with TRBJ2-7; 10 bases line up with TRBD1. V shed 6 bases and J 5 bases; nucleotides not matched to a gene: 8. There are 14 residues in the CDR3. Germline V gene sequence: CDR1 SGHRS, CDR2 YFSETQ.

The chain combines TRBV6-4 with TRBJ2-2; TRBD2 aligns across 9 bases. CDR3 length equals 16 residues. Germline-derived CDR1 and CDR2 are MRHNA and SNTAGT. With V trimmed by 5 bases and J by 0 bases, 4 bases remained unmatched. The CDR3: CASSRIAGANTGELFF. The DNA of the CDR3 is TGTGCCAGCAGTCGCATAGCGGGGGCGAACACCGGGGAGCTGTTTTTT.